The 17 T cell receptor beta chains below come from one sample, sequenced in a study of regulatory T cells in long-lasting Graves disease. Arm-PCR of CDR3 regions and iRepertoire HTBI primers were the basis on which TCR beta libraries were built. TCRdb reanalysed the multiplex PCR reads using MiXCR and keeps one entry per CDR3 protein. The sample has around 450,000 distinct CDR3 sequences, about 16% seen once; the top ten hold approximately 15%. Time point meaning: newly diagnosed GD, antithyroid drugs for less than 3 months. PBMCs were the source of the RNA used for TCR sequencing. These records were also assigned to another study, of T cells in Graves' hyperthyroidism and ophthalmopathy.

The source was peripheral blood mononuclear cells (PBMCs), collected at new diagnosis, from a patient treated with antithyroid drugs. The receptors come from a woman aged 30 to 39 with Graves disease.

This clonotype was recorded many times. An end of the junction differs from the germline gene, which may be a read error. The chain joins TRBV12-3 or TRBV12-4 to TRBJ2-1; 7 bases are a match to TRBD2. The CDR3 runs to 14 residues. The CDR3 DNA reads TGTGCCAGCAGCTTAGGCGGGAGTTACAATGAGCAGTTCTTC. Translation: CASSLGGSYNEQFF.

CDR3 region: CSAMGDRRNTGELFF. DNA of the CDR3: TGCAGTGCTATGGGCGACAGGCGCAACACCGGGGAGCTGTTTTTT. The genes are TRBV20-1 and TRBJ2-2; possible D gene TRBD1, 6 bases. CDR3 length: 15 amino acids. Trimming removed 4 bases from V and 2 bases from J, with 14 bases in between. CDR1 is DFQATT, CDR2 SNEGSKA, per germline (reference sequence).

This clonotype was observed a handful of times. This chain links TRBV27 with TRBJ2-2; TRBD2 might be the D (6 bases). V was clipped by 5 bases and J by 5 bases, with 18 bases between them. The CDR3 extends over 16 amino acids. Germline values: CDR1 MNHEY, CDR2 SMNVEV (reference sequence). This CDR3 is CASSGGWRGRTGELFF. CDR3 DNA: TGTGCCAGCAGTGGGGGGTGGAGGGGAAGGACCGGGGAGCTGTTTTTT.

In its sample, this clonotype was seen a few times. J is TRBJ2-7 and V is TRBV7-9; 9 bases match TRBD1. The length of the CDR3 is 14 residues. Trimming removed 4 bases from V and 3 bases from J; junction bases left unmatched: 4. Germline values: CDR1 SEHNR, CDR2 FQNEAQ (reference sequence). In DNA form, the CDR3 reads TGTGCCAGCAGCTGGACAGGGGAGAACTACGAGCAGTACTTC. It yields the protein CASSWTGENYEQYF.

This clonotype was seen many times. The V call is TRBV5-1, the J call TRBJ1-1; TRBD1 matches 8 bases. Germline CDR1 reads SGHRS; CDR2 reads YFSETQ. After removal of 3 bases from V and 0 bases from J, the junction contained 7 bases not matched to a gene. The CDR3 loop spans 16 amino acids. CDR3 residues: CASSSTRGPLNTEAFF. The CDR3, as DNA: TGCGCCAGCAGCTCAACCAGGGGGCCCCTGAACACTGAAGCTTTCTTT.

DNA for the CDR3: TGCAGTGCCTCCCTCGGGGGCAATCAGCCCCAGCATTTT. Protein product: CSASLGGNQPQHF. The chain links TRBV20-1 to TRBJ1-5, with D uncertain. The CDR3 is made up of 13 amino acids. V was pared by 6 bases and J by 2 bases, with 11 bases between. Germline V lookup: CDR1 DFQATT, CDR2 SNEGSKA (reference sequence).

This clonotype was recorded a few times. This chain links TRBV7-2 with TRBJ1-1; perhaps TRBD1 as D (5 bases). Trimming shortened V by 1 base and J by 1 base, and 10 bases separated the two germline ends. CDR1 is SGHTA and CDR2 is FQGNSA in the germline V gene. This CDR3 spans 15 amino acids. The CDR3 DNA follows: TGTGCCAGCAGCTTAGTGTCGGGGGGGAACACTGAAGCTTTCTTT. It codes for CASSLVSGGNTEAFF. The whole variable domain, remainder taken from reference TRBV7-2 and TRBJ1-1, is GAGVSQSPSNKVTEKGKDVELRCDPISGHTALYWYRQSLGQGLEFLIYFQGNSAPDKSGLPSDRFSAERTGGSVSTLTIQRTQQEDSAVYLCASSLVSGGNTEAFFGQGTRLTVV.

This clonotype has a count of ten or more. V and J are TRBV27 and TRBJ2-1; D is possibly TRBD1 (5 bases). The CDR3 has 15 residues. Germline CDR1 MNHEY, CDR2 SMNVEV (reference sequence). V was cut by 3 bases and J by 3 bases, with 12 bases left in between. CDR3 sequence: CASSFSDIIYNEQFF. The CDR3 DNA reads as TGTGCCAGCAGTTTCTCGGACATAATCTACAATGAGCAGTTCTTC.

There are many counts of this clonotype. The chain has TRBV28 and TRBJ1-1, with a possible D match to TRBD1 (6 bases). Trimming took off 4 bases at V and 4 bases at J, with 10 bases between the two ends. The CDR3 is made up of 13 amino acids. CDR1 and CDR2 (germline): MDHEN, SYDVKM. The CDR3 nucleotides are TGTGCCAGCAGTTCTCGGGGGCGCACTGAAGCTTTCTTT. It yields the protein CASSSRGRTEAFF. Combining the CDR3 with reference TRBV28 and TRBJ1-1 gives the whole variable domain DVKVTQSSRYLVKRTGEKVFLECVQDMDHENMFWYRQDPGLGLRLIYFSYDVKMKEKGDIPEGYSVSREKKERFSLILESASTNQTSMYLCASSSRGRTEAFFGQGTRLTVV.

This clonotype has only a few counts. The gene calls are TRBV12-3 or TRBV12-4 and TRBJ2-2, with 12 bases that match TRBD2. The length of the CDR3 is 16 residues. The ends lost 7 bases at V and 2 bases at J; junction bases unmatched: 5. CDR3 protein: CASNPSGRDNTGELFF. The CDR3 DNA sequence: TGTGCCAGCAACCCTAGCGGGAGGGACAACACCGGGGAGCTGTTTTTT.

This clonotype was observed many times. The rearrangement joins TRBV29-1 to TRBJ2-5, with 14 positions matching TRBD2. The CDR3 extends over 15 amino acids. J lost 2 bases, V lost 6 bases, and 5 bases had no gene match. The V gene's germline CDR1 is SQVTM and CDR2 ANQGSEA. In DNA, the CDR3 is TGCAGCGTCGGCTGGACTAGCGGGGGGCAAGAGACCCAGTACTTC. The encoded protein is CSVGWTSGGQETQYF.

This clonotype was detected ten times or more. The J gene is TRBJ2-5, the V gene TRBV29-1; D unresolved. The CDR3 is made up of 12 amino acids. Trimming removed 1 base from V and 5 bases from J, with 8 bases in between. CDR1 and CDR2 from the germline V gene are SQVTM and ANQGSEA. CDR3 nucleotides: TGCAGCGTTGAAGTCTCAATGGAGACCCAGTACTTC. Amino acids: CSVEVSMETQYF.

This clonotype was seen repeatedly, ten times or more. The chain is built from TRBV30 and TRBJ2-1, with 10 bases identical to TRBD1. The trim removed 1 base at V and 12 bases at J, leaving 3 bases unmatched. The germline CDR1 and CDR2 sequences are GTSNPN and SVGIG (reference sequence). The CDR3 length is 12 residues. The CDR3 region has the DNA TGTGCCTGGAGTGAGACAGGGGGCGGGCAGTTCTTC. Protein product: CAWSETGGGQFF.

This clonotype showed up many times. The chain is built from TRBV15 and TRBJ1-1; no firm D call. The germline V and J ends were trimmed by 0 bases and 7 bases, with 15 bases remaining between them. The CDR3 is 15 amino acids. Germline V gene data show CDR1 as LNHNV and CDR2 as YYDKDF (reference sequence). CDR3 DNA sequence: TGTGCCACCAGCAGAGATCGGCGGGCGGGGAGTGAAGCTTTCTTT. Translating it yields CATSRDRRAGSEAFF.

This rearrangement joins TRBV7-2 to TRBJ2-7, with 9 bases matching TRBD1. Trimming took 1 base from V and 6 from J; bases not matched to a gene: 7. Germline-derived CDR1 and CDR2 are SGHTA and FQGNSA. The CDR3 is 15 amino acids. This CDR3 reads CASSLESGTGIEQYF. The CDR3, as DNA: TGTGCCAGCAGCTTAGAGAGCGGGACAGGGATCGAGCAGTACTTC.

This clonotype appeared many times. Here the CDR3 reads CASSLAVAGGAFF. Written as DNA, the CDR3 is TGCGCCAGCAGCTTGGCCGTGGCCGGCGGAGCTTTCTTT. The gene calls are TRBV5-1 and TRBJ1-1; D unresolved. Trimming took 0 bases from V and 10 from J, leaving 13 bases between them. The germline CDR1 and CDR2 sequences are SGHRS and YFSETQ. The CDR3 totals 13 residues.

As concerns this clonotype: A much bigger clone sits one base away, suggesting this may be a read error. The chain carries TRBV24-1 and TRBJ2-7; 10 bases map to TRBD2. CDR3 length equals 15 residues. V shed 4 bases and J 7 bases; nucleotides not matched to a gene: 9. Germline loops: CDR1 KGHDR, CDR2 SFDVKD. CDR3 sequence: CATSDSLAGRNEQYF. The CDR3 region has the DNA TGTGCCACCAGTGACTCACTAGCGGGACGTAATGAGCAGTACTTC.